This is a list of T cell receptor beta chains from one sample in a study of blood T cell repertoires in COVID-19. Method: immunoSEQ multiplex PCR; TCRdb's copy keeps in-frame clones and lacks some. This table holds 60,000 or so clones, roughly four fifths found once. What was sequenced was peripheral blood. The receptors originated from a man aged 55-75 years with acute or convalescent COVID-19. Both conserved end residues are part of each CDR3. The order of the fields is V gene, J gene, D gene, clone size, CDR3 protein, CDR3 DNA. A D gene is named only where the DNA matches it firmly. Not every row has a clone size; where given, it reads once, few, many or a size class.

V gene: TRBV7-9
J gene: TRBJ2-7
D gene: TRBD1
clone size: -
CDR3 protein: CASSSDRGEHGYEQYF
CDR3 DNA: TGTGCCAGCAGCTCTGACAGGGGCGAACATGGCTACGAGCAGTACTTC

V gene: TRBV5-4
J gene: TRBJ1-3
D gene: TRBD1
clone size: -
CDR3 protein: CASSVDRNSGNTIYF
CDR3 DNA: TGTGCCAGCAGTGTGGACAGGAACTCTGGAAACACCATATATTTT

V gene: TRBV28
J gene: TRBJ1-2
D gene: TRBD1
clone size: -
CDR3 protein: CASSRGQDYGYTF
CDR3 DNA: TGTGCCAGCAGTCGGGGACAGGACTATGGCTACACCTTC

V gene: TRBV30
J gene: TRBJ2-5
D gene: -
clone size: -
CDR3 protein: CAWSYQGETQYF
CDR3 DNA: TGTGCCTGGAGTTACCAGGGAGAGACCCAGTACTTC

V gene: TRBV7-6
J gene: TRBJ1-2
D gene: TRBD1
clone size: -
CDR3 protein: CASSPGTGSHYGYTF
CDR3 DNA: TGTGCCAGCAGCCCTGGGACAGGGTCCCACTATGGCTACACCTTC

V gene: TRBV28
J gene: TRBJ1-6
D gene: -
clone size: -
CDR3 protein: CASSPDSNSPLHF
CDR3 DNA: TGTGCCAGCAGCCCGGACAGTAATTCACCCCTCCACTTT

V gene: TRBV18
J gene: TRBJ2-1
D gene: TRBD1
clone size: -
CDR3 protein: CASSPPKGTGGNNEQFF
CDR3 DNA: TGTGCCAGCTCACCGCCTAAAGGGACAGGAGGAAACAATGAGCAGTTCTTC

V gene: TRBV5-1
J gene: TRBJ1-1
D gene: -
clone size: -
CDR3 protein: CASSIQGVDGEAFF
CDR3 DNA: TGCGCCAGCAGCATTCAGGGCGTGGACGGTGAAGCTTTCTTT

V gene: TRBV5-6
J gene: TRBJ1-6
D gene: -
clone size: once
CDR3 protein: CASSFLGTPNSPLHF
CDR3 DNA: TGTGCCAGCAGCTTTCTTGGGACACCAAATTCACCCCTCCACTTT

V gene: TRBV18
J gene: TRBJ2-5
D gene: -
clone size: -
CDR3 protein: CASSPLGGRRTYF
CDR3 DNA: TGTGCCAGCTCACCATTGGGAGGCCGTAGGACGTACTTC

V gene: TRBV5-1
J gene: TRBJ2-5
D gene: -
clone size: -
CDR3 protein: CASSSGGSDRKTQYF
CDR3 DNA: TGCGCCAGCAGCTCAGGGGGGAGCGATAGGAAGACCCAGTACTTC

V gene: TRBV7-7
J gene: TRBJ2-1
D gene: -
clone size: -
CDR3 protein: CASSLDYGMGMGNEQFF
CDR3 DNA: TGTGCTAGCAGCTTGGACTACGGGATGGGAATGGGTAATGAGCAGTTCTTC

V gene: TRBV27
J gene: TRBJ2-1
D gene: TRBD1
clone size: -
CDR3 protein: CASSPPGQGSYNEQFF
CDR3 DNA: TGTGCCAGCAGTCCCCCGGGACAGGGCTCCTACAATGAGCAGTTCTTC

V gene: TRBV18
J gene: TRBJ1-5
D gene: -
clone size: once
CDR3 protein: CASSRDGNQPQHF
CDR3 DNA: TGTGCCAGCTCCCGAGATGGCAATCAGCCCCAGCATTTT

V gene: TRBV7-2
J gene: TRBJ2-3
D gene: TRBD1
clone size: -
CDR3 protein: CASSFNRGLNTDTQYF
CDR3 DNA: TGTGCCAGCAGCTTTAATAGGGGGCTAAACACAGATACGCAGTATTTT

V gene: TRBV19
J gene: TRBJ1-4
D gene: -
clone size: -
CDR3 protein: CASTPRPGLATNEKLFF
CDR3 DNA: TGTGCCAGTACCCCTCGGCCAGGGTTGGCAACTAATGAAAAACTGTTTTTT